The T cell receptor (beta chain) described here comes from a study of T cell responses to AZD1222 COVID-19 vaccine. Findings and limits, study-wide: Most donors were white British, females outnumbered males, and clonal diversity was possibly underestimated.

Profiling relied on immunoSEQ multiplex PCR, and the TCRdb table lists in-frame clones only, not all of them. The sample yields around 150,000 clones, more than 70% seen once. A note on this clone: No antigen is known for it.

Germline CDR1 reads SGHDN; CDR2 reads FVKESK. The CDR3 runs to 15 residues. V gave up 5 bases and J gave up 4 bases; unmatched junction bases: 9. The sequence came from an adult in good health. V and J are TRBV14 and TRBJ1-2; 8 bases are shared with TRBD1. Sequencing was performed on peripheral blood, taken on day 0 of AZD1222 vaccination. CDR3: CASSEAGGWGYGYTF. The CDR3, as DNA: TGTGCCAGCAGCGAAGCAGGGGGCTGGGGCTATGGCTACACCTTC.